Listed below are T cell receptor beta chains from one sample, sequenced in a study of blood T cell repertoires in COVID-19. Assay: immunoSEQ multiplex PCR; the TCRdb copy retains only in-frame clones and omits some. The data show hundreds of thousands of clones, approximately 83% seen once. The sequencing input was peripheral blood. These receptors were taken from a woman aged 50 to 65 with acute or convalescent COVID-19. CDR3s include the opening cysteine and the closing phenylalanine or tryptophan. D genes are given only for firm matches. Clone size is shown for a subset of rows, as once, few, many or a class of expanded clone.

d_gene	len	v_gene	j_gene	abundance	CDR3nt	CDR3aa
TRBD1	15	TRBV30	TRBJ1-4	-	TGTGCCTGGAGCCCCGGGACAGCAACTAATGAAAAACTGTTTTTT	CAWSPGTATNEKLFF
-	15	TRBV18	TRBJ1-5	-	TGTGCCAGCTCACCAGAGTTTGGGCATCCTCAGCCCCAGCATTTT	CASSPEFGHPQPQHF
-	13	TRBV2	TRBJ2-7	-	TGTGCCAGCAGTTCGGGACACCTATACGAGCAGTACTTC	CASSSGHLYEQYF
TRBD1	18	TRBV11-3	TRBJ2-3	-	TGTGCCAGCAGCCCCGGGACAGGGGGAATGGTTAGCACAGATACGCAGTATTTT	CASSPGTGGMVSTDTQYF
-	15	TRBV7-6	TRBJ1-1	-	TGTGCCAGCAGCCTCCAACAGGGATCAAACACTGAAGCTTTCTTT	CASSLQQGSNTEAFF
TRBD2	14	TRBV6-5	TRBJ2-5	-	TGTGCCAGCAGTAAACCCGGGGGGGTGGAGACCCAGTACTTC	CASSKPGGVETQYF
-	15	TRBV19	TRBJ2-7	-	TGTGCCAGTAGTGATCCGGGACTTTCCTCCTACGAGCAGTACTTC	CASSDPGLSSYEQYF
TRBD1	20	TRBV4-1	TRBJ2-1	once	TGCGCCAGCAGCCAAGCCCATAAAGTAGGGGAAGACAGGGGGCGTCGTGAGCAGTTCTTC	CASSQAHKVGEDRGRREQFF
TRBD2	16	TRBV5-1	TRBJ2-3	-	TGCGCCAGCAGCCCCACCCTAGCGGGGGGGCGCGATACGCAGTATTTT	CASSPTLAGGRDTQYF
TRBD2	17	TRBV27	TRBJ2-7	-	TGTGCCAGCCCAGTTCGCAGAGGCCGGGACTATCGTTACGAGCAGTACTTC	CASPVRRGRDYRYEQYF
TRBD2	14	TRBV2	TRBJ2-1	once	TGTGCCAGCATCGGCCCCGGGAGGGGCAATGAGCAGTTCTTC	CASIGPGRGNEQFF
TRBD1	14	TRBV5-6	TRBJ2-1	-	TGTGCCAGCAGCTTTGGGACAGGGGTCAGTGAGCAGTTCTTC	CASSFGTGVSEQFF
TRBD2	15	TRBV6-5	TRBJ2-7	-	TGTGCCAGCGGACTAGCGGGCGGTCTCTCCTACGAGCAGTACTTC	CASGLAGGLSYEQYF
-	13	TRBV30	TRBJ1-5	-	TGTGCCTGGAGTGACAGGCAGCATCAGCCCCAGCATTTT	CAWSDRQHQPQHF
TRBD2	15	TRBV2	TRBJ2-7	once	TGTGCCAGCACACAAGGTGCGGGGGGGATCTACGAGCAGTACTTC	CASTQGAGGIYEQYF
-	15	TRBV7-9	TRBJ1-1	-	TGTGCCAGCAGTATACTCAGGGCGGGGCTGACTGAAGCTTTCTTT	CASSILRAGLTEAFF
TRBD1	14	TRBV5-5	TRBJ1-2	-	TGTGCCAGCAGCTTGGACAGGGGGTCCTATGGCTACACCTTC	CASSLDRGSYGYTF
-	16	TRBV28	TRBJ1-4	-	TGTGCCAGCACGGTCCCTTCATCAGGAACTAATGAAAAACTGTTTTTT	CASTVPSSGTNEKLFF
TRBD1	15	TRBV19	TRBJ1-6	-	TGTGCCAGTAGGACAGGGACAGGGGGCCGATCACCCCTCCACTTT	CASRTGTGGRSPLHF
TRBD2	15	TRBV7-9	TRBJ2-1	-	TGTGCCAGCAGCTTAGTAGCGGGAGCCTACAATGAGCAGTTCTTC	CASSLVAGAYNEQFF
TRBD2	17	TRBV15	TRBJ2-1	-	TGTGCCACCAGCAGACGACCCGGGACTAGGAGGGGGGGTGAGCAGTTCTTC	CATSRRPGTRRGGEQFF
TRBD2	16	TRBV3-1/TRBV3-2	TRBJ2-1	-	TGTGCCAGCAGCATGATAGCGGGAACCCGCTACAATGAGCAGTTCTTC	CASSMIAGTRYNEQFF
-	14	TRBV18	TRBJ2-1	-	TGTGCCAGCTCACCACCTGTGGGGGCTAGTGAGCAGTTCTTC	CASSPPVGASEQFF
TRBD2	14	TRBV6-5	TRBJ2-1	-	TGTGCCAGCAGTTACGGCGGGGGGGAGCATGAGCAGTTCTTC	CASSYGGGEHEQFF
TRBD1	16	TRBV11-2	TRBJ2-7	-	TGTGCCAGCAGCTTAGCGGCAGGGACAGTACCCTACGAGCAGTACTTC	CASSLAAGTVPYEQYF
TRBD1	15	TRBV18	TRBJ2-3	-	TGTGCCAGCTCATTTGGACAGGGGGGCACAGATACGCAGTATTTT	CASSFGQGGTDTQYF
-	15	TRBV6-4	TRBJ2-3	-	TGTGCCAGCAGTGACCAAACAAGTAGCACAGATACGCAGTATTTT	CASSDQTSSTDTQYF
-	13	TRBV28	TRBJ1-2	once	TGTGCCAGCAGTAACTCAGGGGAAAATGGCTACACCTTC	CASSNSGENGYTF
TRBD2	15	TRBV28	TRBJ2-7	-	TGTGCCAGCACCCCAGCGGGAGGCTTCTCCTACGAGCAGTACTTC	CASTPAGGFSYEQYF
-	15	TRBV28	TRBJ2-1	-	TGTGCCGGAGGTGGAGCCCTTAAGTCCTACAATGAGCAGTTCTTC	CAGGGALKSYNEQFF
TRBD1	16	TRBV28	TRBJ2-7	-	TGTGCCAGCAGTTTATTCCAGGGGACAGGGTGGACGGAGCAGTACTTC	CASSLFQGTGWTEQYF
-	11	TRBV4-2	TRBJ2-1	-	TGTGCCAGCAGCCAACGGGATGAGCAGTTCTTC	CASSQRDEQFF
TRBD2	17	TRBV15	TRBJ2-2	-	TGTGCCACCAGCCCGACTAGCGGGGGGGTAGGGACCGGGGAGCTGTTTTTT	CATSPTSGGVGTGELFF
-	14	TRBV7-9	TRBJ1-1	-	TGTGCCAGCAGCTTGGGGGGTGCTGGCCCTGAAGCTTTCTTT	CASSLGGAGPEAFF
-	15	TRBV7-2	TRBJ2-5	-	TGTGCCAGCAGCCCGCAGGGTGACAAATCAGAGACCCAGTACTTC	CASSPQGDKSETQYF
-	13	TRBV6-5	TRBJ1-1	once	TGTGCCAGCAACCTACAGGGGAACACTGAAGCTTTCTTT	CASNLQGNTEAFF
TRBD2	17	TRBV7-6	TRBJ2-7	-	TGTGCCAGCAGCTTAGTAGCGGGGTCGACGGGGGCCTACGAGCAGTACTTC	CASSLVAGSTGAYEQYF
TRBD1	13	TRBV5-3	TRBJ1-6	-	TGTGCCAGAAGGGACGGACAGGCGCCACCCCTCCACTTT	CARRDGQAPPLHF
TRBD2	15	TRBV24-1	TRBJ2-7	-	TGTGCCACCCAGGATGGGAGGGTAACGTCCTACGAGCAGTACTTC	CATQDGRVTSYEQYF
TRBD2	16	TRBV18	TRBJ2-1	-	TGTGCCAGCTCACCACGGACTAGCGGGAAAAACAATGAGCAGTTCTTC	CASSPRTSGKNNEQFF
TRBD1	15	TRBV28	TRBJ1-4	-	TGTGCCAGCAGTAGACCGGGACAGGGAAATGAAAAACTGTTTTTT	CASSRPGQGNEKLFF
-	16	TRBV6-5	TRBJ2-2	-	TGTGCCAGCAGTTACTCGAAACAGGGCATCACCGGGGAGCTGTTTTTT	CASSYSKQGITGELFF
-	13	TRBV18	TRBJ1-4	-	TGTGCCAGCTCACCAAAGCCCAGGGATAAACTGTTTTTT	CASSPKPRDKLFF
-	14	TRBV15	TRBJ1-5	once	TGTGCCACCAGCTTGGACACCCTGAATCAGCCCCAGCATTTT	CATSLDTLNQPQHF
-	14	TRBV25-1	TRBJ1-3	-	TGTGCCAGCAGCTCGGGAATCTCTGGAAACACCATATATTTT	CASSSGISGNTIYF
TRBD2	17	TRBV9	TRBJ2-2	-	TGTGCCAGCAGCGTAGTCGCGGGGGGGCCGGGCACCGGGGAGCTGTTTTTT	CASSVVAGGPGTGELFF
TRBD2	14	TRBV11-2	TRBJ2-7	-	TGTGCCAGCAGCTTAGATCGTCAAGCGGGGGAGCAGTACTTC	CASSLDRQAGEQYF
-	12	TRBV21-1	TRBJ1-4	-	TGTGCCAGCCTGGTTGGGGGGGAAAAACTGTTTTTT	CASLVGGEKLFF
TRBD1	15	TRBV6-5	TRBJ1-2	-	TGTGCCAGCAGTAACCCCCGGGACAGGGCGTATGGCTACACCTTC	CASSNPRDRAYGYTF
TRBD1	14	TRBV20-1	TRBJ2-2	-	TGCAGTGCTAGTCCTGGACAGGGCACCGGGGAGCTGTTTTTT	CSASPGQGTGELFF
TRBD1	18	TRBV18	TRBJ2-7	-	TGTGCCAGCTCACCAAAAGTTTGGCGGACAGGGGGCTTCTACGAGCAGTACTTC	CASSPKVWRTGGFYEQYF
TRBD1	15	TRBV6-5	TRBJ1-2	few	TGTGCCAGCAGAAATTCCGGGACAGGGAGAGATGGCTACACCTTC	CASRNSGTGRDGYTF